This is a list of T cell receptor beta chains from one sample in a study of shared clonotypes between healthy human individuals. The repertoire was sequenced with immunoSEQ multiplex PCR; TCRdb's copy has only in-frame clones and lacks some. The repertoire has under 2,500,000 clones, more than 90% of them found once; the top ten carry about 0.13%. Sequenced material: naive CD4+ T cells sorted from blood. The source of these receptors is a man between 18 and 35 years old in good health. Each CDR3 is given with its conserved first and last residue.

TRBV5-4	TRBJ2-1	17	CASSGVGSGGTYNEQFF
TRBV27	TRBJ2-2	14	CASSLRVDTGELFF
TRBV5-4	TRBJ2-3	15	CASSPGLASPDTQYF
TRBV30	TRBJ2-2	14	CAWRTSGATGELFF
TRBV5-1	TRBJ2-5	15	CASSLSSGVGETQYF
TRBV2	TRBJ2-7	16	CASSAAWTTYTYEQYF
TRBV5-6	TRBJ2-1	14	CASSLTDKNNEQFF
TRBV10-1	TRBJ2-7	13	CASIRQGFYEQYF
TRBV25-1	TRBJ2-3	12	CASSTGTDTQYF
TRBV10-3	TRBJ2-3	13	CAAGQGPADTQYF
TRBV5-4	TRBJ2-1	14	CASSVGGVYNEQFF
TRBV5-8	TRBJ2-5	12	CASRWTSRTQYF
TRBV5-4	TRBJ2-1	18	CASSLARWTGGNYNEQFF
TRBV10-3	TRBJ1-5	15	CAISLGTDPNQPQHF
TRBV30	TRBJ2-1	15	CAWSVKDRDYNEQFF
TRBV5-4	TRBJ2-4	14	CASSWDRGQNIQYF
TRBV2	TRBJ2-7	13	CASRERLRYEQYF
TRBV28	TRBJ1-4	11	CASRLGEKLFF
TRBV2	TRBJ2-3	14	CAILRLSTVDTQYF
TRBV5-1	TRBJ2-5	14	CASSLDREGETQYF
TRBV25-1	TRBJ2-3	14	CASSVPGSTDTQYF
TRBV28	TRBJ1-1	13	CASRGPTATEAFF
TRBV30	TRBJ1-2	13	CAWSVLGVGGYTF
TRBV29-1	TRBJ2-7	13	CSVVWQGNYEQYF
TRBV6-1	TRBJ2-7	12	CASTLAGYEQYF
TRBV7-2	TRBJ2-7	12	CASSLGTYEQYF
TRBV30	TRBJ2-7	12	CAWRRGGYEQYF
TRBV28	TRBJ2-7	15	CASSTTGLTSLEQYF
TRBV9	TRBJ2-3	20	CASSVGIGGASGRIQDTQYF
TRBV5-1	TRBJ1-1	17	CASSPQGAAGTNTEAFF
TRBV30	TRBJ2-3	11	CAWSEGDTQYF
TRBV5-1	TRBJ1-6	15	CASSLAGQGNSPLHF
TRBV27	TRBJ2-3	13	CASFSGFPGTQYF
TRBV2	TRBJ1-5	14	CASSERQNNQPQHF
TRBV5-1	TRBJ2-6	16	CASSLDPGSGANVLTF
TRBV18	TRBJ1-5	15	CASSPGTGISQPQHF
TRBV27	TRBJ1-4	13	CASSLRNGRELFF
TRBV30	TRBJ1-5	15	CACRPRGPSNQPQHF
TRBV5-4	TRBJ1-3	13	CASSLQGGNTIYF
TRBV2	TRBJ2-3	14	CASSEILGGDTQYF
TRBV6-1	TRBJ1-3	15	CASSEQASSGNTIYF
TRBV30	TRBJ2-7	14	CAWSTSHNYVGQYF
TRBV2	TRBJ2-1	12	CASSGSGNEQFF
TRBV10-1	TRBJ1-5	14	CASSGTGNNQPQHF
TRBV7-9	TRBJ1-1	18	CASSSLGQGTFMNTEAFF
TRBV7-2	TRBJ2-2	15	CASSFGGPNTGELFF
TRBV10-3	TRBJ2-3	14	CAISERGDTDTQYF
TRBV5-1	TRBJ2-5	16	CASSLASSGSAETQYF
TRBV5-1	TRBJ1-2	17	CASSLGTGATSNYGYTF
TRBV29-1	TRBJ1-2	13	CSVGGETSYGYTF
TRBV2	TRBJ1-5	14	CASSDTGSYQPQHF
TRBV6-1	TRBJ2-2	15	CASNTGGRGSGELFF
TRBV28	TRBJ1-1	15	CASSLRALGSTEAFF
TRBV5-1	TRBJ1-2	13	CASSSTALSGYTF
TRBV9	TRBJ1-2	15	CASSVGTGSNYGYTF
TRBV6-6	TRBJ1-2	14	CASSLGQRIYGYTF
TRBV5-4	TRBJ1-6	15	CASSLPPGYNSPLHF
TRBV10-3	TRBJ2-7	14	CAISRGTGAYEQYF
TRBV5-1	TRBJ2-3	17	CASSLGGRKRSTDTQYF